This passage covers 17 T cell receptor beta chains from one sample sequenced in a study of vaccination and CD4 T cells after COVID-19. Cultured CD4+ T cell DNA was sequenced using the Oncomine TCR Beta short-read assay. From the PCR reads, TCRdb called clonotypes with MiXCR, one entry per CDR3 protein. Of 13,000 to 15,000 distinct CDR3 sequences in the sample, under 50% were seen once. Their recognized antigens are unknown. Indicated treatment: approximately 9-day PBMC culture with coronavirus spike peptide pools or control peptides (ViraFEST assay). Sequencing was done on a sample of CD4+ T cells from blood, cultured in vitro. These TCRs come from a human donor who had recovered from COVID-19.

The gene calls are TRBV18 and TRBJ1-5; 7 bases map to TRBD1. V lost 6 bases to trimming and J lost 7 bases; unmatched junction nucleotides: 9. In germline, CDR1 is KGHSH, CDR2 LQKENI. CDR3 length: 14 residues. The CDR3 loop is CASSKGAGEQPQHF. The CDR3 region has the DNA TGTGCCAGCTCGAAGGGGGCAGGGGAACAGCCCCAGCATTTT.

This clonotype has more than one count but fewer than ten. The chain is built from TRBV20-1 and TRBJ2-5; 11 bases are a match to TRBD2. CDR3 length equals 15 residues. Trimming removed 6 bases from V and 5 bases from J; junction bases left unmatched: 11. Per germline, CDR1 DFQATT and CDR2 SNEGSKA (reference sequence). The CDR3 protein is CSAASLAGDRETQYF. Here the CDR3 DNA reads TGCAGTGCCGCATCACTAGCGGGAGATCGGGAGACCCAGTACTTC.

The chain links TRBV9 to TRBJ1-5; D remains ambiguous. Trimming cost V 3 bases and J 0 bases, with 10 bases left between them. The CDR3 is 15 amino acids. CDR1 SGDLS and CDR2 YYNGEE come from the germline V gene. The DNA of the CDR3 is TGTGCCAGCAGCGCCAATGCGGGTAGCAATCAGCCCCAGCATTTT. This encodes CASSANAGSNQPQHF.

This sequence joins TRBV28 and TRBJ2-1; D uncertain. CDR1 and CDR2 from the germline V gene are MDHEN and SYDVKM. V was clipped by 6 bases and J by 0 bases, with 18 bases between them. The CDR3 spans 17 residues. CDR3 amino acids: CASSTPGAFSSYNEQFF. The CDR3, as DNA: TGTGCCAGCAGCACCCCCGGAGCCTTTAGCTCCTACAATGAGCAGTTCTTC.

The CDR3 sequence: CASSEEIAEAFF. Written as DNA, the CDR3 is TGTGCCAGCAGTGAAGAAATTGCAGAAGCTTTCTTT. The chain combines TRBV2 with TRBJ1-1; D not certain. V lost 1 base and J 8 bases, leaving 8 bases between the germline ends. The CDR3 extends over 12 amino acids. The germline gives CDR1 SNHLY, CDR2 FYNNEI.

The chain links TRBV11-2 to TRBJ2-1; 11 nucleotides line up with TRBD2. Trimming removed 4 bases from V and 3 bases from J; junction bases left unmatched: 5. Germline V CDR1 and CDR2: SGHAT, FQNNGV. CDR3 length: 16 amino acids. The CDR3: CASSSHTSGGYNEQFF. DNA for the CDR3: TGTGCCAGCAGCTCCCATACTAGCGGGGGCTACAATGAGCAGTTCTTC.

The sample holds a few counts of this clonotype. The chain recombines TRBV10-3 with TRBJ1-2; D call uncertain. CDR3 length: 14 amino acids. V was clipped by 3 bases and J by 0 bases, with 8 bases between them. CDR1 and CDR2 from the germline V gene are ENHRY and SYGVKD. The CDR3 protein is CAISDASANYGYTF. As DNA, the CDR3 is TGTGCCATCAGTGACGCCTCGGCTAACTATGGCTACACCTTC.

The chain is built from TRBV19 and TRBJ2-1; unclear D gene. The CDR3 length is 13 residues. CDR1 and CDR2 (germline): LNHDA, SQIVND (reference sequence). The V gene lost 4 bases and the J gene lost 1 base, with 5 bases spanning the gap. The CDR3 region is CASSSKSYNEQFF. The CDR3 bases are TGTGCCAGTAGTAGCAAATCCTACAATGAGCAGTTCTTC.

V is TRBV20-1 and J is TRBJ2-5, with 7 bases lining up with TRBD1. J gave up 5 bases and V 0 bases, and 6 bases lay outside the gene matches. The CDR3 has 14 residues. The V gene's germline CDR1 is DFQATT and CDR2 SNEGSKA (reference sequence). CDR3 protein: CSARDPTGSETQYF. The CDR3 nucleotides read TGCAGTGCTAGAGATCCGACAGGGTCGGAGACCCAGTACTTC.

V gene TRBV6-1 combines with J gene TRBJ2-3; TRBD1 aligns across 12 bases. Germline assignment: CDR1 MNHNS and CDR2 SASEGT. After removal of 6 bases from V and 7 bases from J, the junction contained 8 bases not matched to a gene. The CDR3 consists of 15 residues. CDR3 in amino acids: CASSPGQGARYTQYF. In DNA form, the CDR3 reads TGTGCCAGCAGCCCGGGACAGGGGGCGCGATATACGCAGTATTTT.

This chain uses TRBV9 with TRBJ1-5, with a possible D match to TRBD1 (6 bases). CDR1 is SGDLS and CDR2 is YYNGEE in the germline V gene. Trimming shortened V by 0 bases and J by 1 base, and 8 bases separated the two germline ends. The CDR3 has 15 residues. CDR3 protein: CASSVGQDSNQPQHF. For the CDR3, the DNA is TGTGCCAGCAGCGTAGGACAGGACAGCAATCAGCCCCAGCATTTT.

V is TRBV12-3 or TRBV12-4 and J is TRBJ2-7; 8 nucleotides align to TRBD1. The CDR3 length is 15 residues. Trimming at V came to 5 bases and at J to 0 bases, leaving 6 bases not matched to a gene. The CDR3 coding sequence is TGTGCCAGCAGTCCGGACAGGGAGTTCTCCTACGAGCAGTACTTC. It translates to CASSPDREFSYEQYF.

The table lists this clonotype with a few counts. V is TRBV7-8 and J is TRBJ2-5, with D perhaps TRBD1 (5 bases). V shed 7 bases and J shed 2 bases, with 14 bases lying between them. There are 14 residues in the CDR3. CDR1 is SGHVS, CDR2 FQNEAQ, per germline. The CDR3 loop reads CASTRRGLQETQYF. CDR3 bases: TGTGCCAGCACCCGAAGGGGTCTACAAGAGACCCAGTACTTC.

This clonotype has a handful of counts. The genes are TRBV7-2 and TRBJ1-5; D might be TRBD1 (6 bases). Trimming shortened V by 0 bases and J by 9 bases, and 24 bases separated the two germline ends. This CDR3 region has 18 residues. Germline-derived CDR1 and CDR2 are SGHTA and FQGNSA. The CDR3 DNA sequence: TGTGCCAGCAGCTTAGCTCCGACAGGCTTAGGGCTGATAAGGCCCCAGCATTTT. Its protein product is CASSLAPTGLGLIRPQHF.

This clonotype was detected only a few times. J is TRBJ1-5 and V is TRBV20-1, with TRBD1 as a possible D gene (6 bases). Germline lookup yields CDR1 DFQATT and CDR2 SNEGSKA (reference sequence). CDR3 size: 13 residues. With 0 bases removed from V and 7 bases from J, the gap between germline ends came to 10 bases. The CDR3 nucleotides read TGCAGTGCTAGAGATGGGGGGGGCCAGCCCCAGCATTTT. Translation: CSARDGGGQPQHF.

This clonotype was detected a few times. The chain combines TRBV20-1 with TRBJ2-5; TRBD2 might be the D (6 bases). CDR1 and CDR2 (germline): DFQATT, SNEGSKA (reference sequence). The CDR3 covers 17 residues. Trimming took off 5 bases at V and 4 bases at J, with 26 bases between the two ends. The DNA for the CDR3 is TGCAGTGCTCATAATTCACTCGGAGGGCCGATGAGAGAGACCCAGTACTTC. It specifies CSAHNSLGGPMRETQYF.

This chain links TRBV6-1 with TRBJ2-2; D not certain. The V end lost 4 bases, the J end lost 0 bases, and 6 bases lay between the germline ends. This CDR3 has 14 amino acids. Germline CDR1 reads MNHNS; CDR2 reads SASEGT. CDR3 sequence reads: CASSVAPNTGELFF. The CDR3 DNA is TGTGCCAGCAGTGTCGCCCCGAACACCGGGGAGCTGTTTTTT.